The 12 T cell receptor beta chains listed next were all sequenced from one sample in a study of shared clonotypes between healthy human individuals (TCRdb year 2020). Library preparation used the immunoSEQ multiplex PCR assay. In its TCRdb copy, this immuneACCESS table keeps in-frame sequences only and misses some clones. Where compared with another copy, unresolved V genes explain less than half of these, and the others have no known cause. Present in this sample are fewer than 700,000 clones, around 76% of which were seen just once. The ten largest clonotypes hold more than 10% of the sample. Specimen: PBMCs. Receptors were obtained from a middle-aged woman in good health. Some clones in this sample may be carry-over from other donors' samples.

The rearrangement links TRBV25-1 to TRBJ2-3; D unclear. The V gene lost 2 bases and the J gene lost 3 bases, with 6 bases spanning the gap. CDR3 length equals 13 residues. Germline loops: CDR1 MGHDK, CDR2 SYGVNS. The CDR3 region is CASSELRTDTQYF. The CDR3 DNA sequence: TGTGCCAGCAGTGAACTCAGAACAGATACGCAGTATTTT.

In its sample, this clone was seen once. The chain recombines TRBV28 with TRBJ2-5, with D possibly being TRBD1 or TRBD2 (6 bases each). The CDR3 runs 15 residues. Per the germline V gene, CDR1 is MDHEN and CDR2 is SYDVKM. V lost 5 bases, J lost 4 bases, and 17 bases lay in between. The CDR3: CASSGVGGVLETQYF. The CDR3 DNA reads TGTGCCAGCAGTGGGGTGGGGGGCGTCTTAGAGACCCAGTACTTC.

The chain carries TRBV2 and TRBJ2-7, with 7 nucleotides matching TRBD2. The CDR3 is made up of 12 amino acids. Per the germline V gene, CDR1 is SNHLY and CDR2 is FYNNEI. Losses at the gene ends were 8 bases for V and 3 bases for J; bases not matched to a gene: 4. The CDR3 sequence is CASREANYEQYF. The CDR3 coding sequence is TGTGCCAGCCGGGAGGCAAACTACGAGCAGTACTTC.

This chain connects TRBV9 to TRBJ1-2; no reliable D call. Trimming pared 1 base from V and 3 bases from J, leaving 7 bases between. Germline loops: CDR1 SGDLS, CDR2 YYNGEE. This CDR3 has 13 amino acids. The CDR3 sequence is CASSVRVDYGYTF. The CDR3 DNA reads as TGTGCCAGCAGCGTAAGGGTGGACTATGGCTACACCTTC.

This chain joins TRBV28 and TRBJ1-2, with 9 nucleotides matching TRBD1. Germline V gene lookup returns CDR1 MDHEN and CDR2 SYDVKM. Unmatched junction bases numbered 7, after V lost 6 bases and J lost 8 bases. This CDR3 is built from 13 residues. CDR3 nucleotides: TGTGCCAGCAGCCCGGGACAGGGTTTCGGCTACACCTTC. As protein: CASSPGQGFGYTF.

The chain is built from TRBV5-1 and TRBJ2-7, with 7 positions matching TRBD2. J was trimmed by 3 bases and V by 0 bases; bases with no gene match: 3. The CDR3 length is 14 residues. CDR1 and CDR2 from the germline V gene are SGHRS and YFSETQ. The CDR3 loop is CASSLVASGYEQYF. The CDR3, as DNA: TGCGCCAGCAGCTTGGTGGCTAGCGGCTACGAGCAGTACTTC.

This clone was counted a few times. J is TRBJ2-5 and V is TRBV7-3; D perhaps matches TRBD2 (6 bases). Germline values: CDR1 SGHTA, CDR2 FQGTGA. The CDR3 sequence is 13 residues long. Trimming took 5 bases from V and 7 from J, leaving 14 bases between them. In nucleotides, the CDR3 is TGTGCCAGCAGCGACGGGACTTGGGGGACCCAGTACTTC. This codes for CASSDGTWGTQYF.

In DNA, the CDR3 is TGTGCCAGCAGTGACACCGGGGACACAGGGGATACGCAGTATTTT. Its protein product is CASSDTGDTGDTQYF. V is TRBV6-4 and J is TRBJ2-3, with a possible D match to TRBD1 (6 bases). V was trimmed by 2 bases and J by 6 bases, leaving 15 bases between them. This CDR3 has 15 residues. Looked up from germline, CDR1 is MRHNA and CDR2 is SNTAGT.

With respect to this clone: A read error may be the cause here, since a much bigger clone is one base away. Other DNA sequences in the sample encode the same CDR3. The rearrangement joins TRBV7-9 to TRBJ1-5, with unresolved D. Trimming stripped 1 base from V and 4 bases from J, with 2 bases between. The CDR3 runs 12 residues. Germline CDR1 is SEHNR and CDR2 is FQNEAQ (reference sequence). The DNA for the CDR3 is TGTGCCAGCAGCTTAGGGAATCAGCCCCAGCATTTT. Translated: CASSLGNQPQHF.

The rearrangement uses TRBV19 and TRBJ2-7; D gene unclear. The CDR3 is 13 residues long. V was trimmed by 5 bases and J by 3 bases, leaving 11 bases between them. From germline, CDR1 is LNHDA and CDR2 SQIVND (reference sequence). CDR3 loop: CASSFTSYYEQYF. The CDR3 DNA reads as TGTGCCAGTAGTTTTACAAGTTACTACGAGCAGTACTTC.

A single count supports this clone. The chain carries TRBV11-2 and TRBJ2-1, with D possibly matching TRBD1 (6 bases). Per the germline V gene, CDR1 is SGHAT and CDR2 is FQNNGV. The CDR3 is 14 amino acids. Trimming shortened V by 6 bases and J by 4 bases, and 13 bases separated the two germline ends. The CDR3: CASRNTGNYNEQFF. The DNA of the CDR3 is TGTGCCAGCAGGAACACAGGGAATTACAATGAGCAGTTCTTC.

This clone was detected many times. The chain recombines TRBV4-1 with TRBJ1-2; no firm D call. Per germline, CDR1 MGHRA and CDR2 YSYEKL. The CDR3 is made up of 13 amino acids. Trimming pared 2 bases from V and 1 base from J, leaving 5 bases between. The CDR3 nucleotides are TGCGCCAGCAGCCAACGGGATAACTATGGCTACACCTTC. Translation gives CASSQRDNYGYTF.